This T cell receptor (beta chain) was sequenced during a study of control samples from healthy donors and cancer patients. Sequencing used immunoSEQ multiplex PCR; TCRdb keeps in-frame clones, though not all of them. The profile shows 150,000 or so clones, about 90% of them singletons. Trimming removed 8 bases from V and 14 bases from J, with 13 bases in between. Germline V lookup: CDR1 LNHDA, CDR2 SQIVND (reference sequence). CDR3 size: 11 residues. V usage is TRBV19 and J usage is TRBJ1-6, with D possibly TRBD1 on 5 matching bases. Input material: blood. The TCR comes from a woman in her forties or fifties in good health. The CDR3 DNA reads as TGTGCCAGTGGGGACCTCGGGGCCCTCCACTTT. It encodes CASGDLGALHF. Drawing the rest from reference TRBV19 and TRBJ1-6, the complete variable domain is DGGITQSPKYLFRKEGQNVTLSCEQNLNHDAMYWYRQDPGQGLRLIYYSQIVNDFQKGDIAEGYSVSREKKESFPLTVTSAQKNPTAFYLCASGDLGALHFGNGTRLTVT.